The rows below give T cell receptor beta chains drawn from one sample of a study of blood T cell repertoires in COVID-19. Sequencing used immunoSEQ multiplex PCR; TCRdb keeps in-frame clones, though not all of them. The top ten clones hold roughly 18% of a sample with a few hundred thousand clones, about 92% of them seen once. Sequenced input: PBMCs or T cells enriched from blood (not recorded which). These receptors all stem from a woman aged 25 to 39 who had recovered from COVID-19. Each CDR3 is given with its conserved first and last residue. A D gene is named only where the DNA matches it firmly. Not all rows give a size; the values are once, few, many and, for expanded clones, a class.

v_call	j_call	d_call	clone_size	cdr3_aa	cdr3_nt
TRBV6-5	TRBJ2-7	.	.	CASSSGRESYEQYF	TGTGCCAGCAGTTCAGGAAGGGAGTCCTACGAGCAGTACTTC
TRBV3-1/TRBV3-2	TRBJ2-3	TRBD1	.	CASSQGQRAYGPIPDTQYF	TGTGCCAGCAGCCAGGGACAGCGAGCTTATGGGCCAATCCCAGATACGCAGTATTTT
TRBV5-1	TRBJ1-4	TRBD1	.	CASSFGGQGPNEKLFF	TGCGCCAGCAGCTTTGGGGGACAGGGTCCTAATGAAAAACTGTTTTTT
TRBV4-1	TRBJ2-2	TRBD2	.	CASSHRETSGRLDTGELFF	TGCGCCAGCAGCCACCGAGAAACTAGCGGGAGGTTGGACACCGGGGAGCTGTTTTTT
TRBV18	TRBJ1-2	.	.	CASSPRGGYGYTF	TGTGCCAGCTCACCCCGGGGGGGCTATGGCTACACCTTC
TRBV9	TRBJ2-3	.	.	CASSPTGATSTDTQYF	TGTGCCAGCAGCCCCACCGGAGCTACTAGCACAGATACGCAGTATTTT
TRBV6-5	TRBJ1-3	TRBD1	once	CASRKPGQGNTIYF	TGTGCCAGCAGGAAACCGGGACAGGGAAACACCATATATTTT
TRBV7-3	TRBJ1-5	TRBD1	.	CASSLSRDRGFGNQPQHF	TGTGCCAGCAGCTTAAGTCGAGACAGGGGGTTCGGCAATCAGCCCCAGCATTTT
TRBV28	TRBJ1-6	.	.	CASSFRGRAWAPLHF	TGTGCCAGCAGTTTTCGGGGAAGGGCATGGGCACCCCTCCACTTT
TRBV28	TRBJ2-7	.	.	CASSLQGIKQYF	TGTGCCAGCAGCCTACAGGGTATCAAGCAGTACTTC
TRBV19	TRBJ2-3	TRBD1	.	CASSVTGVGGTDTQYF	TGTGCCAGTAGTGTGACAGGGGTCGGAGGGACAGATACGCAGTATTTT
TRBV5-1	TRBJ1-2	.	.	CASSLAPGDSNYGYTF	TGCGCCAGCAGCTTGGCCCCGGGGGACTCTAACTATGGCTACACCTTC
TRBV3-1/TRBV3-2	TRBJ2-7	TRBD2	once	CASSQASGTSGTSYEQYF	TGTGCCAGCAGCCAAGCGTCCGGGACTAGCGGGACCTCCTACGAGCAGTACTTC
TRBV29-1	TRBJ2-3	TRBD2	.	CSVKRTSGATDTQYF	TGCAGCGTTAAAAGGACTAGCGGGGCCACAGATACGCAGTATTTT
TRBV6-5	TRBJ1-1	.	.	CASSYSRQIEAFF	TGTGCCAGCAGTTACTCACGACAGATTGAAGCTTTCTTT
TRBV18	TRBJ2-7	TRBD2	.	CASSPTAGGNYEQYF	TGTGCCAGCTCACCAACGGCGGGAGGGAACTACGAGCAGTACTTC
TRBV11-3	TRBJ2-3	TRBD2	.	CASSSPSGGLADTQYF	TGTGCCAGCAGCTCACCTAGCGGGGGGCTCGCAGATACGCAGTATTTT
TRBV19	TRBJ2-2	TRBD2	.	CASSISSGRAGGELFF	TGTGCCAGTAGTATATCTAGCGGGAGGGCTGGCGGGGAGCTGTTTTTT
TRBV6-5	TRBJ2-4	.	.	CASCWGPGGNIQYF	TGTGCCAGCTGCTGGGGGCCCGGAGGAAACATTCAGTACTTC
TRBV7-2	TRBJ1-1	.	.	CASSLLGAATEAFF	TGTGCCAGCAGCTTACTGGGGGCTGCGACTGAAGCTTTCTTT
TRBV11-2	TRBJ2-4	TRBD2	.	CASRYTSGRLYIQYF	TGTGCCAGCAGATATACTAGCGGGAGGTTGTACATTCAGTACTTC
TRBV5-1	TRBJ2-1	TRBD2	.	CASSFVSGVKDEQFF	TGCGCCAGCAGCTTTGTTAGCGGGGTGAAGGATGAGCAGTTCTTC
TRBV11-3	TRBJ1-3	.	.	CASSLDFETGDSGNTIYF	TGTGCCAGCAGCTTAGATTTTGAGACAGGCGACTCTGGAAACACCATATATTTT
TRBV18	TRBJ2-4	.	once	CASSPPSRLNIQYF	TGTGCCAGCTCACCACCATCCAGATTAAACATTCAGTACTTC
TRBV7-2	TRBJ2-7	TRBD2	.	CASSTSGLASYEQYF	TGTGCCAGCAGCACCAGCGGACTAGCCTCCTACGAGCAGTACTTC
TRBV2	TRBJ1-6	.	.	CASSDRSSYNSPLHF	TGTGCCAGCAGTGATCGGTCCTCCTATAATTCACCCCTCCACTTT
TRBV28	TRBJ1-2	TRBD1	.	CASSLKQGVGNYGYTF	TGTGCCAGCAGTTTGAAGCAGGGGGTCGGTAACTATGGCTACACCTTC
TRBV27	TRBJ1-4	.	.	CASRLGQINEKLFF	TGTGCCAGCAGACTTGGACAGATAAATGAAAAACTGTTTTTT
TRBV28	TRBJ1-1	.	.	CASRPTDKIPWAFF	TGTGCCAGCAGACCTACAGACAAGATACCATGGGCTTTCTTT
TRBV19	TRBJ1-2	TRBD1	.	CASMSNRGIYTF	TGTGCCAGTATGAGTAACAGGGGGATCTACACCTTC
TRBV6-6	TRBJ2-5	.	.	CASSYSDGGKTQYF	TGTGCCAGCAGTTACTCGGACGGAGGAAAGACCCAGTACTTC
TRBV6-5	TRBJ2-5	TRBD2	.	CASRLGGQETQYF	TGTGCCAGCAGGCTCGGGGGGCAAGAGACCCAGTACTTC
TRBV28	TRBJ1-1	TRBD1	.	CASLMGDRKGAEAFF	TGTGCCAGCCTAATGGGGGACAGAAAGGGGGCTGAAGCTTTCTTT
TRBV4-1	TRBJ2-3	TRBD2	.	CASSHQLAGAADTQYF	TGCGCCAGCAGCCACCAACTAGCGGGAGCGGCAGATACGCAGTATTTT
TRBV7-9	TRBJ1-2	.	.	CASSSVGLNGYTF	TGTGCCAGCAGCTCCGTGGGACTAAATGGCTACACCTTC
TRBV5-1	TRBJ2-7	.	.	CASSLGELRNEQYF	TGCGCCAGCAGCTTGGGTGAGCTGCGGAACGAGCAGTACTTC
TRBV28	TRBJ1-1	.	.	CASSHLGRDTEAFF	TGTGCCAGCAGTCATTTGGGGAGGGACACTGAAGCTTTCTTT
TRBV3-1/TRBV3-2	TRBJ1-6	.	.	CASSPRTPAGNSPLHF	TGTGCCAGCAGCCCCCGGACACCTGCGGGAAATTCACCCCTCCACTTT
TRBV5-1	TRBJ2-2	TRBD1	.	CASSLGQGWGTGELFF	TGCGCCAGCAGCTTGGGACAGGGCTGGGGCACCGGGGAGCTGTTTTTT
TRBV19	TRBJ1-1	.	.	CASSIDPRRQAAEAFF	TGTGCCAGTAGTATAGATCCTAGGAGACAGGCGGCTGAAGCTTTCTTT
TRBV4-2	TRBJ2-4	TRBD2	once	CASSQDLLGLAGSDENIQYF	TGTGCCAGCAGCCAAGATCTGCTGGGACTAGCGGGATCGGATGAAAACATTCAGTACTTC
TRBV6-1	TRBJ2-1	TRBD1	.	CASSAAGTGVSNEQFF	TGTGCCAGCAGTGCGGCCGGGACAGGGGTCAGCAATGAGCAGTTCTTC
TRBV10-3	TRBJ2-7	TRBD1	.	CAISSGTGGGEQYF	TGTGCCATCAGTTCCGGGACAGGAGGTGGCGAGCAGTACTTC
TRBV6-5	TRBJ1-6	TRBD1	.	CASRVDRVGNSPLHF	TGTGCCAGCAGGGTGGACAGGGTCGGTAATTCACCCCTCCACTTT
TRBV11-3	TRBJ2-3	TRBD2	.	CASTPTSEGTDTQYF	TGTGCCAGCACCCCGACTAGCGAAGGCACAGATACGCAGTATTTT
TRBV6-1	TRBJ1-4	TRBD1	.	CASSEVTGAEKLFF	TGTGCCAGCAGTGAAGTGACAGGGGCTGAAAAACTGTTTTTT
TRBV2	TRBJ1-1	.	.	CASSEVQGTTEAFF	TGTGCCAGCAGTGAGGTACAGGGTACCACTGAAGCTTTCTTT
TRBV20-1	TRBJ1-3	.	.	CSALSGNTIYF	TGCAGTGCTCTCTCTGGAAACACCATATATTTT
TRBV30	TRBJ1-2	TRBD1	.	CAWSPPGTANYGYTF	TGTGCCTGGAGTCCCCCCGGGACAGCTAACTATGGCTACACCTTC
TRBV6-1	TRBJ2-4	.	once	CASSEQGLAKNIQYF	TGTGCCAGCAGTGAGCAGGGTTTGGCCAAAAACATTCAGTACTTC
TRBV4-3	TRBJ1-4	.	few	CASSQDLVWAEKLFF	TGCGCCAGCAGCCAAGATTTGGTTTGGGCTGAAAAACTGTTTTTT
TRBV5-4	TRBJ1-1	.	.	CASNSRPDTEAFF	TGTGCCAGCAACTCCAGGCCGGACACTGAAGCTTTCTTT
TRBV28	TRBJ2-1	.	.	CASNTGLGEQFF	TGTGCCAGCAATACAGGGCTTGGTGAGCAGTTCTTC
TRBV12-3/TRBV12-4	TRBJ1-5	TRBD1	.	CASSPQGNQPQHF	TGTGCCAGCAGTCCACAGGGGAATCAGCCCCAGCATTTT
TRBV30	TRBJ2-6	.	many	CAWSGKRGANVLTF	TGTGCCTGGAGCGGAAAGCGAGGGGCCAACGTCCTGACTTTC
TRBV29-1	TRBJ1-1	TRBD1	.	CSVGWQGDTEAFF	TGCAGCGTTGGTTGGCAGGGGGACACTGAAGCTTTCTTT
TRBV7-2	TRBJ1-5	.	.	CASSLKGTGNQPQHF	TGTGCCAGCAGCTTAAAGGGAACGGGAAATCAGCCCCAGCATTTT